The table lists the clone carrying this TCR beta chain with a few counts. Its matching antigen is unknown. These data come from a study of T-cell memory formation after mild COVID-19. Constant-segment primers served in 5'RACE that generated TCR alpha and TCR beta cDNA libraries bearing sample barcodes and UMIs. TCRdb processed the 5' RACE reads anew with MiXCR; each CDR3 protein has one entry. Among 110,000 to 150,000 distinct CDR3 sequences listed, around 15% were seen once. CDR1 SEHNR and CDR2 FQNEAQ come from the germline V gene (reference sequence). V was clipped by 3 bases and J by 0 bases; unmatched bases: 14. There are 20 residues in the CDR3. General study results and limits: Day 15 to 85 contracting clones showed balanced CD4/CD8; later expanders leaned CD4+. The study found contracting CD4+ clones mainly in CM and EM and contracting CD8+ clones in EMRA.

Input material: PBMCs or a T cell subset sorted from them (not recorded which). This receptor was taken from an adult woman who had mild COVID-19 (a few samples of this study predate the infection). Cell type and time point are not known. The chain employs TRBV7-9 and TRBJ2-1; TRBD2 aligns across 10 bases. DNA for the CDR3: TGTGCCAGCAGCTTTGGACTAGCGGAAACCCCCCGGAGCTCCTACAATGAGCAGTTCTTC. Protein product: CASSFGLAETPRSSYNEQFF.